Following are 2 T cell receptor beta chains from one sample sequenced in a study of cytomegalovirus exposure and HLA in healthy donors. PCR employed 60 Vbeta and 13 Jbeta primers. Data came from immunoSEQ multiplex PCR; TCRdb stores just in-frame clones and leaves some out. The sample has about 120,000 clones; under 90% are singletons. The sequenced sample consisted of PBMCs. These receptor sequences come from a woman aged 35 to 49 in good health and CMV-seronegative.

This CDR3 reads CASSFVQDNTGELFF. The CDR3 DNA sequence: TGTGCCAGCAGTTTCGTACAGGATAACACCGGGGAGCTGTTTTTT. V usage is TRBV6-5 and J usage is TRBJ2-2; a weak D match, TRBD1 (5 bases). Trimming took 4 bases from V and 2 from J, leaving 11 bases between them. This CDR3 spans 15 amino acids. Germline CDR1 reads MNHEY; CDR2 reads SVGAGI.

This clone was observed a few times. V and J are TRBV6-1 and TRBJ1-2; D is unresolved. V shed 1 base and J shed 6 bases, with 9 bases lying between them. CDR1 and CDR2 from the germline V gene are MNHNS and SASEGT. This CDR3 region has 13 residues. The CDR3: CASSEGAGHGYTF. The CDR3 region has the DNA TGTGCCAGCAGTGAAGGCGCAGGTCATGGCTACACCTTC.